The 22 T cell receptor beta chains given below trace back to one sample, sequenced in a study of blood T cell repertoires in COVID-19. Generated by immunoSEQ multiplex PCR, the TCRdb table keeps only in-frame clones and is missing some. Of about 140,000 clones listed, under 80% are singletons. Sequenced input: peripheral blood. The receptor source for this set is a man aged 55 to 69 with acute or convalescent COVID-19.

This chain links TRBV7-9 with TRBJ2-3, with 7 bases aligning to TRBD1. The V and J ends lost 5 bases and 1 base, in that order; junction bases with no gene match: 9. Germline V gene lookup returns CDR1 SEHNR and CDR2 FQNEAQ (reference sequence). This CDR3 is built from 16 residues. CDR3 DNA: TGTGCCAGCAGCCCTTATCTCGGACAGGGCACAGATACGCAGTATTTT. This sequence encodes CASSPYLGQGTDTQYF.

The rearrangement joins TRBV30 to TRBJ1-5, with D hard to call. V was pared by 3 bases and J by 1 base, with 7 bases between. CDR1 GTSNPN and CDR2 SVGIG come from the germline V gene (reference sequence). The CDR3 length is 13 residues. The CDR3 region is CAWSARSNQPQHF. CDR3 DNA sequence: TGTGCCTGGAGCGCGAGGAGCAATCAGCCCCAGCATTTT.

The chain links TRBV5-1 to TRBJ1-2; tentative D call: TRBD1 (5 bases). V was clipped by 0 bases and J by 4 bases, with 10 bases between them. This CDR3 has 14 residues. Germline values: CDR1 SGHRS, CDR2 YFSETQ. CDR3 nucleotide sequence: TGCGCCAGCAGCTTGGGGGGCAGGGCCTATGGCTACACCTTC. Its protein product is CASSLGGRAYGYTF. Supplemented by reference TRBV5-1 and TRBJ1-2, the full variable domain reads KAGVTQTPRYLIKTRGQQVTLSCSPISGHRSVSWYQQTPGQGLQFLFEYFSETQRNKGNFPGRFSGRQFSNSRSEMNVSTLELGDSALYLCASSLGGRAYGYTFGSGTRLTVV.

The rearrangement uses TRBV19 and TRBJ2-7, with 15 bases that match TRBD2. The length of the CDR3 is 17 residues. The ends lost 7 bases at V and 4 bases at J; junction bases unmatched: 11. Germline V lookup: CDR1 LNHDA, CDR2 SQIVND (reference sequence). The CDR3 is CASTKEGLAGGSYEQYF. In DNA, the CDR3 is TGTGCCAGTACTAAGGAGGGACTAGCGGGAGGTTCATACGAGCAGTACTTC.

The rearrangement uses TRBV11-3 and TRBJ2-1; 7 positions match TRBD1. This CDR3 has 17 residues. The V segment lost 4 bases and the J segment 8 bases; nucleotides outside the gene matches: 17. Germline V gene sequence: CDR1 SGHNT, CDR2 YENEEA. CDR3 sequence: CASSSGLGPTGVHEQFF. The CDR3 DNA is TGTGCCAGCAGCTCCGGCCTGGGCCCTACAGGGGTCCATGAGCAGTTCTTC.

CDR3 in DNA: TGCAGCGTGGGGGCCCTTCCTTCCTACGAGCAGTACTTC. Translation: CSVGALPSYEQYF. The rearrangement joins TRBV29-1 to TRBJ2-7, with TRBD1 as a possible D gene (6 bases). V was shortened by 6 bases and J by 1 base, with 13 bases between the two germline ends. The CDR3 extends over 13 amino acids. Germline lookup yields CDR1 SQVTM and CDR2 ANQGSEA.

The chain employs TRBV28 and TRBJ2-7; 16 bases fit TRBD2. V shed 7 bases, J shed 0 bases, and the junction held 9 bases outside the gene matches. The V gene's germline CDR1 is MDHEN and CDR2 SYDVKM. The CDR3 spans 18 residues. This CDR3 reads CASTLGGLAGGVSYEQYF. As DNA, the CDR3 is TGTGCCAGCACCCTGGGGGGACTAGCGGGAGGGGTCTCCTACGAGCAGTACTTC.

The gene calls are TRBV2 and TRBJ2-7; D is ambiguous. Germline V gives CDR1 SNHLY, CDR2 FYNNEI. This CDR3 has 11 amino acids. The V gene lost 1 base and the J gene lost 8 bases, with 6 bases spanning the gap. The CDR3 region is CASSEVQKQYF. CDR3 coding DNA: TGTGCCAGCAGTGAAGTCCAGAAGCAGTACTTC.

This clone was seen a few times. The CDR3 DNA is TGCGCCAGCAGCCAAACCCGGACTAGCGGATACGAGCAGTACTTC. It encodes CASSQTRTSGYEQYF. V usage is TRBV4-1 and J usage is TRBJ2-7, with TRBD2 matching 10 bases. The V gene's germline CDR1 is MGHRA and CDR2 YSYEKL. J was trimmed by 4 bases and V by 2 bases; bases with no gene match: 5. This CDR3 contains 15 residues.

This clone was detected many times. The chain uses TRBV10-2 and TRBJ1-3; possibly TRBD1 for D (5 bases). The CDR3 has 15 residues. The V end lost 6 bases, the J end lost 0 bases, and 12 bases lay between the germline ends. The V gene's germline CDR1 is WSHSY and CDR2 SAAADI. Here the CDR3 reads CASRSGGVSGNTIYF. The CDR3 coding sequence is TGCGCCAGCAGGTCGGGGGGTGTCTCTGGAAACACCATATATTTT.

The rearrangement joins TRBV27 to TRBJ2-7, with D perhaps TRBD1 (6 bases). The CDR3 has 16 residues. V lost 3 bases, J lost 5 bases, and 20 bases lay in between. CDR1 and CDR2 from the germline V gene are MNHEY and SMNVEV (reference sequence). Here the CDR3 reads CASSFTLYLGAHEQYF. The CDR3 nucleotides read TGTGCCAGCAGTTTTACCCTGTATTTGGGGGCCCACGAGCAGTACTTC.

This clone was seen only once. This chain joins TRBV5-5 and TRBJ2-3; 13 nucleotides line up with TRBD2. The CDR3 is 18 amino acids. The germline V gene has CDR1 SGHKS and CDR2 YYEKEE (reference sequence). V shed 4 bases, J shed 4 bases, and the junction held 12 bases outside the gene matches. This CDR3 reads CASSPRTSGSRLPDTQYF. Here the CDR3 DNA reads TGTGCCAGCAGCCCGAGGACTAGCGGGAGTAGGCTGCCAGATACGCAGTATTTT. The full variable domain, its missing parts supplied by reference TRBV5-5 and TRBJ2-3, is DAGVTQSPTHLIKTRGQQVTLRCSPISGHKSVSWYQQVLGQGPQFIFQYYEKEERGRGNFPDRFSARQFPNYSSELNVNALLLGDSALYLCASSPRTSGSRLPDTQYFGPGTRLTVL.

V and J are TRBV18 and TRBJ2-3; 8 nucleotides align to TRBD2. Germline V lookup: CDR1 KGHSH, CDR2 LQKENI. CDR3 length: 15 amino acids. Trimming removed 3 bases from V and 2 bases from J; junction bases left unmatched: 4. As DNA, the CDR3 is TGTGCCAGCTCACCCTATAGCGGGAACACAGATACGCAGTATTTT. Translation gives CASSPYSGNTDTQYF.

This clone is a singleton in its sample. The rearrangement links TRBV6-4 to TRBJ1-2, with TRBD1 matching over 9 bases. The CDR3 length is 13 residues. Germline CDR1 and CDR2: MRHNA and SNTAGT. After removal of 4 bases from V and 8 bases from J, the junction contained 5 bases not matched to a gene. CDR3 bases: TGTGCCAGCAGTGCCACAGGGGGCGACGGCTACACCTTC. Amino acid sequence: CASSATGGDGYTF.

CDR3 sequence (DNA): TGCAGCGTGGGACAGGGCTCTAGCACAGATACGCAGTATTTT. This codes for CSVGQGSSTDTQYF. The rearrangement uses TRBV29-1 and TRBJ2-3; 9 bases fit TRBD1. V lost 6 bases and J lost 0; bases outside the gene matches: 4. CDR1 SQVTM and CDR2 ANQGSEA come from the germline V gene. The CDR3 extends over 14 amino acids.

The CDR3 reads CASSQSGQRYYSNQPQHF. DNA of the CDR3: TGCGCCAGCAGTCAATCGGGACAGAGGTATTATAGCAATCAGCCCCAGCATTTT. The chain joins TRBV23-1 to TRBJ1-5, with TRBD1 matching 7 bases. TRBV23-1 is noted as an ORF with a role that remains uncertain. The J segment lost 0 bases and the V segment lost 0 bases, leaving 8 bases of the junction unmatched. The CDR3 loop spans 18 amino acids.

For this clone: Because the CDR3's place on the DNA is in doubt, the DNA is left out and the CDR3 is given as listed by TCRdb. The chain is built from TRBV27 and TRBJ1-5; TRBD1 is the table's D call, not checked against the DNA. Termini included, the CDR3 measures 15 amino acids. Germline loops: CDR1 MNHEY, CDR2 SMNVEV (reference sequence). The CDR3 is CASSSGQGVRQPQHF.

The rearrangement joins TRBV2 to TRBJ2-3, with 7 nucleotides matching TRBD2. Germline V gene lookup returns CDR1 SNHLY and CDR2 FYNNEI. This CDR3 has 15 residues. With 1 base clipped from V and 6 bases from J, the junction kept 7 bases outside the gene matches. Written as DNA, the CDR3 is TGTGCCAGCAGTGAAGTGGGGGGGGTCCTCGATACGCAGTATTTT. This codes for CASSEVGGVLDTQYF.

Concerning this clone: Mismatch with germline at one junction end may stem from a read error. The V gene is TRBV6-2 or TRBV6-3, the J gene TRBJ2-7, with TRBD2 matching 7 bases. The J call may be in error: the DNA end matches TRBJ2-5 better. The CDR3 extends over 16 amino acids. Germline values: CDR1 MNHEY, CDR2 SVGEGT. This chain's CDR3 is CASSYSGGSFTETQYF. CDR3 nucleotides: TGTGCCAGCAGCTACTCGGGCGGGAGTTTCACGGAGACCCAGTACTTC.

This clone occurred once. The chain couples TRBV30 to TRBJ2-7; TRBD2 matches at 15 bases. Unmatched junction bases numbered 1, after V lost 3 bases and J lost 4 bases. Germline CDR1 is GTSNPN and CDR2 is SVGIG (reference sequence). The CDR3 has 14 residues. This CDR3 reads CAWSGTSGGYEQYF. CDR3 DNA: TGTGCCTGGAGCGGGACTAGCGGGGGGTACGAGCAGTACTTC.

The chain joins TRBV5-1 to TRBJ2-7, with TRBD2 identical over 14 bases. The CDR3 has 15 residues. The germline V gene has CDR1 SGHRS and CDR2 YFSETQ. The V and J ends lost 4 bases and 3 bases, in that order; junction bases with no gene match: 3. CDR3 DNA sequence: TGCGCCAGCAGCCCCGGACTAGCGGGAGGCTACGAGCAGTACTTC. This codes for CASSPGLAGGYEQYF.

This clone came up once. V usage is TRBV28 and J usage is TRBJ1-6, with 11 nucleotides matching TRBD1. The CDR3 has 14 amino acids. The germline CDR1 and CDR2 sequences are MDHEN and SYDVKM. Germline trimming cut 5 bases from V and 10 bases from J; bases unmatched to any gene: 4. CDR3 nucleotide sequence: TGTGCCAGCAGTGCCGGGACAGGGGGGTCACCCCTCCACTTT. It yields the protein CASSAGTGGSPLHF.